The T cell receptor beta chain described here comes from a study of cytomegalovirus exposure and HLA in healthy donors. Germline loops: CDR1 MNHEY, CDR2 SVGAGI. The CDR3 covers 15 residues. V dropped 2 bases and J dropped 5; count of bases not matched to a gene: 5. PCR involved 60 Vbeta and 13 Jbeta primers. Some clones are missing from TCRdb's copy, which holds only in-frame ones; the method was immunoSEQ multiplex PCR. In the table there are approximately 200,000 clones, roughly 78% of which are singletons. The sequenced material came from PBMCs. The chain recombines TRBV6-5 with TRBJ2-1; TRBD2 matches at 8 bases. The TCR comes from a girl aged 10 to 17 in good health and CMV-seropositive. CDR3 DNA: TGTGCCAGCAGTTACACCTTGGGACTAGACAATGAGCAGTTCTTC. Its translation: CASSYTLGLDNEQFF.